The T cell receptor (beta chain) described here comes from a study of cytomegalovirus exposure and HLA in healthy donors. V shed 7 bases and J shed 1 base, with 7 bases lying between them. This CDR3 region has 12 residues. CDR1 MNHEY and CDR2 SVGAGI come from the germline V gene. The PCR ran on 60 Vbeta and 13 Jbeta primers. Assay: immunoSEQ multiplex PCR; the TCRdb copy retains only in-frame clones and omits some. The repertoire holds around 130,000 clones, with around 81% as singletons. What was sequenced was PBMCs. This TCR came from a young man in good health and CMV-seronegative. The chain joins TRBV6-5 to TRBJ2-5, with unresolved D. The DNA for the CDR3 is TGTGCCAGCATGGGCAGCCAAGAGACCCAGTACTTC. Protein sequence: CASMGSQETQYF.